This T cell receptor beta chain was found in a study of response to subunit inactivated influenza vaccine. TCRdb re-analysed the RT-PCR reads in MiXCR, keeping a single row per CDR3 protein. This table holds roughly 570,000 distinct CDR3 sequences, 13% to 15% found once. Sequencing used PBMCs from blood, obtained roughly 13 days after vaccination. This TCR was recovered from a man aged 45 to 65 who received an inactivated influenza vaccine.

This chain's CDR3 is CASSYSNIRRERREQFF. CDR3 bases: TGTGCCAGCAGTTACTCGAATATTAGGCGGGAGAGAAGGGAGCAGTTCTTC. The chain couples TRBV6-2 or TRBV6-3 to TRBJ2-1, with 7 bases identical to TRBD2. The length of the CDR3 is 17 residues. Germline CDR1 is MNHEY and CDR2 is SVGEGT. J was trimmed by 10 bases and V by 0 bases; bases with no gene match: 15.